This T cell receptor beta chain was profiled in a study of cytomegalovirus exposure and HLA in healthy donors. Study overall: Early released data had around 79 million unique TCRs, all coming from HLA-typed donors. General study findings and limits: Testing in vitro showed a few CMV-associated chains specific for CMV antigens. Cytomegalovirus-associated TCR beta chains were listed, numbering roughly 150.

PCR was performed using 60 Vbeta and 13 Jbeta primers. TCRdb's table, derived via immunoSEQ multiplex PCR, lists solely in-frame clones and lacks some. This sample has 110,000 to 150,000 clones, with roughly four fifths found just once. As to this clone: The antigen is not known.

The germline CDR1 and CDR2 sequences are MNHEY and SVGAGI. The CDR3 length is 13 residues. The ends were cut back, 6 bases at V and 3 bases at J, with 9 bases in the middle. The chain has TRBV6-5 and TRBJ1-3; D gene uncertain. The receptor's source is a female donor in good health and CMV-seronegative. Sequenced input: PBMCs. The CDR3 coding sequence is TGTGCCAGCAGAACCCCTAGTGGAAACACCATATATTTT. Translated, it gives CASRTPSGNTIYF.